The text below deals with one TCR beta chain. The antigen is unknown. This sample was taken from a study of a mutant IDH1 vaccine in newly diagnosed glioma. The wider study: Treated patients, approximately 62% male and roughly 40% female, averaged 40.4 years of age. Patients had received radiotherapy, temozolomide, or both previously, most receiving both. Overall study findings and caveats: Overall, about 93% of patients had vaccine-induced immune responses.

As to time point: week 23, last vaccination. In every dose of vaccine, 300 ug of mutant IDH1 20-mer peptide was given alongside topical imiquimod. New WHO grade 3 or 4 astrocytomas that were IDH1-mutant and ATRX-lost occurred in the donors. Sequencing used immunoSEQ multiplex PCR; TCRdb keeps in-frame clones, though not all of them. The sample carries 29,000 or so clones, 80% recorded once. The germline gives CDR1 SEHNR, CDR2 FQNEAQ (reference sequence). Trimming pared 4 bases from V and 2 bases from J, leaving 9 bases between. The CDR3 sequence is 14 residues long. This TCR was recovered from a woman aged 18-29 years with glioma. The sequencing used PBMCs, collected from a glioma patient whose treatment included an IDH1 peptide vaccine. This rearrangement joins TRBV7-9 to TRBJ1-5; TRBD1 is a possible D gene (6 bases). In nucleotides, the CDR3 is TGTGCCAGCAGCTCAAGGACAGGCAATCAGCCCCAGCATTTT. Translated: CASSSRTGNQPQHF.